The 27 T cell receptor beta chains presented below share a single source sample, sequenced in a study of blood T cell repertoires in COVID-19. Using immunoSEQ multiplex PCR, the repertoire was profiled, and TCRdb retains in-frame clones only, with some absent. The sample includes around 98,000 clones, roughly 85% seen only once; the top ten take 3.5% to 5.5%. Sequencing used peripheral blood. The receptors were gathered from a man between 65 and 80 years old with acute or convalescent COVID-19.

The rearrangement uses TRBV19 and TRBJ1-2; 8 nucleotides agree with TRBD1. Trimming at V came to 4 bases and at J to 8 bases, leaving 12 bases not matched to a gene. The CDR3 has 15 residues. Germline lookup yields CDR1 LNHDA and CDR2 SQIVND (reference sequence). The CDR3 here is CASSTQSWTGNGYTF. The DNA for the CDR3 is TGTGCCAGTAGTACGCAAAGCTGGACAGGGAACGGCTACACCTTC.

CDR3 bases: TGTGCCAGCAGCCAGTCGGACAGGGAGAACAATCAGCCCCAGCATTTT. This codes for CASSQSDRENNQPQHF. The genes are TRBV3-1 (or the pseudogene TRBV3-2) and TRBJ1-5; 8 bases fit TRBD1. CDR3 length: 16 residues. Germline trimming cut 3 bases from V and 3 bases from J; bases unmatched to any gene: 7. Germline V gene sequence: CDR1 LGHDT, CDR2 YNNKEL (reference sequence).

The chain has TRBV10-3 and TRBJ2-7; D possibly corresponds to TRBD2 (5 bases). CDR1 ENHRY and CDR2 SYGVKD come from the germline V gene. The V end lost 4 bases, the J end lost 7 bases, and 11 bases lay between the germline ends. The CDR3 runs to 12 residues. CDR3 sequence: CAISVGPGEQYF. CDR3 in DNA: TGTGCCATCAGTGTAGGCCCGGGGGAGCAGTACTTC.

This rearrangement joins TRBV11-1 to TRBJ2-1; 8 nucleotides agree with TRBD1. V lost 3 bases, J lost 3 bases, and 4 bases stayed unmatched. The germline V gene has CDR1 SGHAT and CDR2 FQDESV (reference sequence). The CDR3 has 15 amino acids. The CDR3 region is CASSLGQANYNEQFF. The DNA for the CDR3 is TGTGCCAGCAGCTTGGGACAGGCGAACTACAATGAGCAGTTCTTC. The full variable domain, its missing parts supplied by reference TRBV11-1 and TRBJ2-1, is EAEVAQSPRYKITEKSQAVAFWCDPISGHATLYWYRQILGQGPELLVQFQDESVVDDSQLPKDRFSAERLKGVDSTLKIQPAELGDSAMYLCASSLGQANYNEQFFGPGTRLTVL.

The V call is TRBV5-4, the J call TRBJ1-4; possible D gene TRBD1, 5 bases. The CDR3 extends over 16 amino acids. V dropped 2 bases and J dropped 2 bases, with 13 bases sitting between them. CDR1 SGHNT and CDR2 YYREEE come from the germline V gene (reference sequence). This chain's CDR3 is CASSLPPGNTNEKLFF. Here the CDR3 DNA reads TGTGCCAGCAGCTTACCCCCAGGGAATACTAATGAAAAACTGTTTTTT.

This chain links TRBV7-8 with TRBJ2-7; perhaps TRBD1 as D (6 bases). The germline V gene encodes CDR1 SGHVS and CDR2 FQNEAQ. This CDR3 region has 17 residues. Trimming stripped 2 bases from V and 6 bases from J, with 23 bases between. CDR3 sequence: CASSLLPRGRGGGEQYF. CDR3 nucleotide sequence: TGTGCCAGCAGCTTACTGCCCCGGGGCAGGGGCGGAGGCGAGCAGTACTTC.

This rearrangement joins TRBV10-3 to TRBJ2-7; 11 bases fit TRBD2. V lost 0 bases to trimming and J lost 2 bases; unmatched junction nucleotides: 0. Germline CDR1 ENHRY, CDR2 SYGVKD. The CDR3 loop spans 15 amino acids. Here the CDR3 reads CAISESSGGAYEQYF. The CDR3 region has the DNA TGTGCCATCAGTGAGTCTAGCGGGGGGGCCTACGAGCAGTACTTC.

V gene TRBV12-3 or TRBV12-4 combines with J gene TRBJ1-2; D not resolved. The CDR3 spans 13 residues. V shed 5 bases and J shed 2 bases, with 9 bases lying between them. The CDR3 DNA sequence: TGTGCCAGCAGTCGACAACCAAACTATGGCTACACCTTC. Protein product: CASSRQPNYGYTF.

This clone was seen just once. The chain joins TRBV30 to TRBJ1-1; perhaps TRBD1 as D (5 bases). The CDR3 is made up of 13 amino acids. Looked up from germline, CDR1 is GTSNPN and CDR2 is SVGIG (reference sequence). With 2 bases removed from V and 3 bases from J, the gap between germline ends came to 10 bases. The CDR3 sequence is CAWSFGRDTEAFF. CDR3 nucleotide sequence: TGTGCCTGGAGTTTCGGCAGGGACACTGAAGCTTTCTTT.

As concerns this clone: Other DNA sequences in the same sample also yield this CDR3. The chain is built from TRBV5-1 and TRBJ1-1, with 7 nucleotides matching TRBD1. Germline V lookup: CDR1 SGHRS, CDR2 YFSETQ. This CDR3 contains 15 residues. The V gene end was trimmed by 0 bases and the J gene end by 4 bases; junction bases not matched to a gene: 6. DNA for the CDR3: TGCGCCAGCAGCTTGGACCCAGGGGGAGGCACTGAAGCTTTCTTT. It yields the protein CASSLDPGGGTEAFF. The variable domain in full, completed from reference TRBV5-1 and TRBJ1-1, reads KAGVTQTPRYLIKTRGQQVTLSCSPISGHRSVSWYQQTPGQGLQFLFEYFSETQRNKGNFPGRFSGRQFSNSRSEMNVSTLELGDSALYLCASSLDPGGGTEAFFGQGTRLTVV.

This chain joins TRBV12-2 and TRBJ1-6. TRBV12-2 is an annotated pseudogene. There are 16 residues in the CDR3. CDR3 residues: CASPEGGGLGGSPLHF. CDR3 nucleotide sequence: TGTGCAAGTCCCGAAGGCGGGGGCCTGGGGGGTTCACCCCTCCACTTT.

The chain combines TRBV18 with TRBJ2-5; TRBD2 matches 11 bases. The germline V gene has CDR1 KGHSH and CDR2 LQKENI. This CDR3 spans 15 amino acids. After removal of 5 bases from V and 5 bases from J, the junction contained 7 bases not matched to a gene. In nucleotides, the CDR3 is TGTGCCAGCTCAAGGAATAGCGGGGGGGTCGAGACCCAGTACTTC. It specifies CASSRNSGGVETQYF.

The chain joins TRBV12-3 or TRBV12-4 to TRBJ2-1; tentatively, D is TRBD2 (7 bases). There are 13 residues in the CDR3. V was clipped by 5 bases and J by 7 bases, with 12 bases between them. Here the CDR3 reads CASSGGGINEQFF. The CDR3 coding sequence is TGTGCCAGCAGTGGCGGGGGCATTAATGAGCAGTTCTTC.

This clone was seen only a few times. The rearrangement joins TRBV2 to TRBJ1-1, with 7 bases lining up with TRBD1. Germline V gives CDR1 SNHLY, CDR2 FYNNEI. The trim removed 5 bases at V and 3 bases at J, leaving 3 bases unmatched. This CDR3 is built from 13 residues. The CDR3 reads CASSLQGHTEAFF. Written as DNA, the CDR3 is TGTGCCAGCAGTCTACAGGGGCACACTGAAGCTTTCTTT.

There are a few counts of this clone. The chain joins TRBV27 to TRBJ1-4; D remains unclear. CDR3 length: 13 residues. Trimming stripped 3 bases from V and 5 bases from J, with 7 bases between. The germline V gene encodes CDR1 MNHEY and CDR2 SMNVEV (reference sequence). CDR3 in amino acids: CASSLRENEKLFF. The CDR3, as DNA: TGTGCCAGCAGTTTGAGGGAGAATGAAAAACTGTTTTTT.

Only one count was recorded for this clone. V usage is TRBV5-4 and J usage is TRBJ1-3, with 10 bases that match TRBD1. The germline CDR1 and CDR2 sequences are SGHNT and YYREEE (reference sequence). Germline trimming cut 4 bases from V and 0 bases from J; bases unmatched to any gene: 7. This CDR3 has 17 amino acids. The CDR3 protein is CASSLVGQGSSGNTIYF. The CDR3 coding sequence is TGTGCCAGCAGCCTAGTGGGACAGGGGTCCTCTGGAAACACCATATATTTT.

This chain uses TRBV5-1 with TRBJ2-4; TRBD2 is a possible D gene (5 bases). V was pared by 3 bases and J by 4 bases, with 11 bases between. Per germline, CDR1 SGHRS and CDR2 YFSETQ. CDR3 length: 14 residues. The CDR3 nucleotides are TGCGCCAGCAGCTCTCCCAGCGGAAAAAACATTCAGTACTTC. Residues: CASSSPSGKNIQYF. The full variable domain, with the rest looked up from reference TRBV5-1 and TRBJ2-4, is KAGVTQTPRYLIKTRGQQVTLSCSPISGHRSVSWYQQTPGQGLQFLFEYFSETQRNKGNFPGRFSGRQFSNSRSEMNVSTLELGDSALYLCASSSPSGKNIQYFGAGTRLSVL.

This chain connects TRBV15 to TRBJ2-1; 9 bases are shared with TRBD2. Germline-derived CDR1 and CDR2 are LNHNV and YYDKDF (reference sequence). Losses at the gene ends were 1 base for V and 7 bases for J; bases not matched to a gene: 5. The CDR3 contains 15 residues. CDR3 loop: CATSRAASGVNEQFF. CDR3 DNA: TGTGCCACCAGCAGAGCTGCTAGCGGGGTTAATGAGCAGTTCTTC.

This clone was detected once. V is TRBV5-4 and J is TRBJ2-3; D is unclear. Trimming took 1 base from V and 1 from J, leaving 7 bases between them. This CDR3 comprises 14 residues. Germline V gives CDR1 SGHNT, CDR2 YYREEE (reference sequence). In nucleotides, the CDR3 is TGTGCCAGCAGCTTGAGTGGGCGCACAGATACGCAGTATTTT. Encoded protein: CASSLSGRTDTQYF.

This chain uses TRBV7-8 with TRBJ2-7; D gene ambiguous. This CDR3 has 13 residues. Germline V gene lookup returns CDR1 SGHVS and CDR2 FQNEAQ. Trimming left V 1 base short and J 3 bases short, with 7 bases between. CDR3 loop: CASSLGGNYEQYF. CDR3 coding DNA: TGTGCCAGCAGCTTAGGCGGCAACTACGAGCAGTACTTC.

The genes are TRBV7-8 and TRBJ1-3, with a possible D match to TRBD1 (6 bases). This CDR3 comprises 13 residues. Deletions cut 5 bases from V and 4 bases from J, with 9 bases between. Germline V gene lookup returns CDR1 SGHVS and CDR2 FQNEAQ. CDR3 nucleotide sequence: TGTGCCAGCAGCACCGACAGGGGAAACACCATATATTTT. Encoded protein: CASSTDRGNTIYF.

Concerning this clone itself: At one boundary the junction diverges from the germline segment, which might be a read error. This rearrangement joins TRBV3-1 (or the pseudogene TRBV3-2) to TRBJ2-7; D gene unclear. Germline V CDR1 and CDR2: LGHDT, YNNKEL (reference sequence). This CDR3 has 13 residues. The chain's CDR3 is CASSQEGQTIRNF. CDR3 DNA sequence: TGTGCCAGCAGCCAAGAAGGTCAAACTATTAGGAACTTC.

The V call is TRBV12-3 or TRBV12-4, the J call TRBJ1-4; D gene uncertain. The CDR3 contains 12 residues. Trimming took off 3 bases at V and 7 bases at J, with 6 bases between the two ends. The CDR3, as DNA: TGTGCCAGCAGTTTCCACAGTGAAAAACTGTTTTTT. It translates to CASSFHSEKLFF.

The rearrangement links TRBV6-6 to TRBJ2-7; D might be TRBD2 (7 bases). V lost 6 bases to trimming and J lost 1 base, with 19 bases between them. The CDR3 loop spans 16 amino acids. Germline V lookup: CDR1 MNHNY, CDR2 SVGAGI (reference sequence). CDR3 sequence reads: CASSRYGGAESYEQYV. CDR3 nucleotide sequence: TGTGCCAGCAGCCGATATGGGGGGGCGGAATCCTACGAGCAGTACGTC.

J is TRBJ2-1 and V is TRBV6-5; D not resolved. Looked up from germline, CDR1 is MNHEY and CDR2 is SVGAGI. Deletions cut 8 bases from V and 0 bases from J, with 8 bases between. The CDR3 runs to 13 residues. The CDR3 reads CASGPSSYNEQFF. The CDR3 DNA sequence: TGTGCCAGCGGCCCTAGCTCCTACAATGAGCAGTTCTTC.

The rearrangement links TRBV10-3 to TRBJ2-5, with D maybe TRBD2 (5 bases). The CDR3 runs 15 residues. Looked up from germline, CDR1 is ENHRY and CDR2 is SYGVKD. V shed 2 bases and J shed 3 bases, with 13 bases lying between them. The DNA for the CDR3 is TGTGCCATCAGTGAGCCCGCGGGCGCCGAAGAGACCCAGTACTTC. Translated, it gives CAISEPAGAEETQYF.

The chain uses TRBV5-1 and TRBJ1-1; maybe TRBD1 (6 bases). The V gene lost 0 bases and the J gene lost 4 bases, with 10 bases spanning the gap. This CDR3 comprises 14 residues. Germline V lookup: CDR1 SGHRS, CDR2 YFSETQ. The CDR3 region has the DNA TGCGCCAGCAGCTTGGGGGACACGGGCACTGAAGCTTTCTTT. This encodes CASSLGDTGTEAFF.